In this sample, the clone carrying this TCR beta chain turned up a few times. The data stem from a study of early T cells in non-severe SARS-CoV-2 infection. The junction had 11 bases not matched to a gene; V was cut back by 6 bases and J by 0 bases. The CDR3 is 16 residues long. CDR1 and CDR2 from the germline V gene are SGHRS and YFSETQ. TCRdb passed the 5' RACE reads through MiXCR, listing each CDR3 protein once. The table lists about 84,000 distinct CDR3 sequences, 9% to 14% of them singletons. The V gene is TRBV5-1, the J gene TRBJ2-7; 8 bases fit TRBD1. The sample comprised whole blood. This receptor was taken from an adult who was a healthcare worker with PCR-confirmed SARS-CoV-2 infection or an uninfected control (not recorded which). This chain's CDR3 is CASTPARTGSSYEQYF. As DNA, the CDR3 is TGCGCCAGCACCCCCGCCAGGACAGGGAGCTCCTACGAGCAGTACTTC.